This TCR beta chain was sequenced for a study of cytomegalovirus exposure and HLA in healthy donors. Study-wide results and limits: A later analysis by the authors found several of the most significant clusters apparently linked to common viral pathogens. As a later analysis revealed, the rate of TCR association differed by HLA locus, with DRB1 most and HLA-C fewest.

The PCR ran on 60 Vbeta and 13 Jbeta primers. The method was immunoSEQ multiplex PCR; TCRdb's version includes in-frame clones alone and lacks a portion of them. The table lists approximately 85,000 clones, over 75% of them singletons. Remarks on this clone: What it binds is unknown.

V was pared by 4 bases and J by 1 base, with 9 bases between. This CDR3 comprises 13 residues. Germline V gives CDR1 GTSNPN, CDR2 SVGIG (reference sequence). The specimen was PBMCs. The source is a man younger than 45 in good health and CMV-seronegative. This sequence joins TRBV30 and TRBJ2-3; no clear D. The CDR3 here is CAWISSGTDTQYF. The CDR3 DNA reads TGTGCCTGGATTTCTTCGGGCACAGATACGCAGTATTTT.